This T cell receptor (beta chain) was profiled in a study of shared clonotypes between healthy human individuals. Overall study findings and caveats: Rarefaction revealed incomplete sorted-subset sequencing despite large depth.

TCRdb's table, derived via immunoSEQ multiplex PCR, lists solely in-frame clones and lacks some. Counted here are 2.3 million or so clones, approximately 95% occurring once; the ten biggest clones make up 0.39%. This CDR3 spans 13 amino acids. V lost 10 bases, J lost 6 bases, and 13 bases lay in between. Germline CDR1 and CDR2: KGHSH and LQKENI. Concerning this clone itself: The antigen is undetermined.

The genes are TRBV18 and TRBJ1-6; D perhaps matches TRBD1 (5 bases). Sequences were obtained from naive CD4+ T cells from PBMCs. Regarding subset: CD45RA+ positively selected. The sequence was collected from a man aged 18 to 29 in good health. Some clones in this sample may be carry-over from other donors' samples. CDR3 loop: CATVGDRNSPLHF. DNA for the CDR3: TGTGCCACCGTAGGGGATCGTAATTCACCCCTCCACTTT.